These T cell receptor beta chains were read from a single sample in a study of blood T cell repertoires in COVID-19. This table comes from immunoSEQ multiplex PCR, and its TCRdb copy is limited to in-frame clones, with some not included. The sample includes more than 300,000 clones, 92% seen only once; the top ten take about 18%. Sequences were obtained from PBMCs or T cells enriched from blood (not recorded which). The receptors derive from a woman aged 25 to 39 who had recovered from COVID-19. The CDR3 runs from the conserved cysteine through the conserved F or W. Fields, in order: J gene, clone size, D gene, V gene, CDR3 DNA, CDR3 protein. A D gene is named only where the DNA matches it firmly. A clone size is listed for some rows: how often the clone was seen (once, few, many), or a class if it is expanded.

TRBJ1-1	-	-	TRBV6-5	TGTGCCAGGCCGCGTCGGAATCGGGGGGGTGAAGCTTTCTTT	CARPRRNRGGEAFF
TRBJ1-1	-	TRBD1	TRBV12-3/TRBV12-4	TGTGCCAGCAGACAGGGGTTGAACACTGAAGCTTTCTTT	CASRQGLNTEAFF
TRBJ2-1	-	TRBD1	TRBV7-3	TGTGCCAGCAGCTCAGGACAGGGCAATGAGCAGTTCTTC	CASSSGQGNEQFF
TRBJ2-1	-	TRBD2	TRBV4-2	TGTGCCAGCAGCCCTAGCGGGGGGGACTTGCATGAGCAGTTCTTC	CASSPSGGDLHEQFF
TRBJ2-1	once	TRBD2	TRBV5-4	TGTGCCAGCAGCTTGGCTAGCGGGCTTCAAGGCGAGCAGTTCTTC	CASSLASGLQGEQFF
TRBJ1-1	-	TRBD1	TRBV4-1	TGCGCCAGCAGCCAAGCTCGGGGACAGGTGATCTCAATGAACACTGAAGCTTTCTTT	CASSQARGQVISMNTEAFF
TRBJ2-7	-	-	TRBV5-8	TGTGCCAGCAGCGGACTCTACGAGCAGTACTTC	CASSGLYEQYF
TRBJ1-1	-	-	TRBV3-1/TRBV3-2	TGTGCCAGCAGCCGACAGAACACTGAAGCTTTCTTT	CASSRQNTEAFF
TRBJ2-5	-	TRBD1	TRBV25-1	TGTGCCAGCAGGGGGACAGGGACCCGCCGTGGGACCCAGTACTTC	CASRGTGTRRGTQYF
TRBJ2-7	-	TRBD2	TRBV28	TGTGCCAGCAGTTTCCTAGCGGGAGGGGCCTACGAGCAGTACTTC	CASSFLAGGAYEQYF
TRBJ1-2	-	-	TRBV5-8	TGTGCCAGCAGCTTACAGGGCTCCCTATATGGCTACACCTTC	CASSLQGSLYGYTF
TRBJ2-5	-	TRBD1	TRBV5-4	TGTGCCAGCAGCCCGGGGGACAGGATATTGGTAGGGACCCAGTACTTC	CASSPGDRILVGTQYF
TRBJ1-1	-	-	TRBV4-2	TGTGCCAGCAGCCAAGATAGACAGGAGGAAGCTTTCTTT	CASSQDRQEEAFF
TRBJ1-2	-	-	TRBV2	TGTGCCAGCAGTGTGAGAGGCCAATTCTATGGCTACACCTTC	CASSVRGQFYGYTF
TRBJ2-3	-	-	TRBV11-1	TGTGCCAGCAGCTTAACATGGCTAGCAACAGATACGCAGTATTTT	CASSLTWLATDTQYF
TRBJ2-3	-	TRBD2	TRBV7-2	TGTGCCAGCAGGCAACCGGGACTAGCGGCGGATACGCAGTATTTT	CASRQPGLAADTQYF
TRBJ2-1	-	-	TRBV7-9	TGTGCCAGCAGCTTAATCCTAAATGAGCAGTTCTTC	CASSLILNEQFF
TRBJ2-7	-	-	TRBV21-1	TGTGCCAGCAGCAACACAGGGGGGCCTGACTACGAGCAGTACTTC	CASSNTGGPDYEQYF
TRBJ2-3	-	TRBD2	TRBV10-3	TGTGCCACCCTACGGGGGGGGAACACAGATACGCAGTATTTT	CATLRGGNTDTQYF
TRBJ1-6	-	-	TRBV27	TGTGCCAGCAGCCTATTAAATTCACCCCTCCACTTT	CASSLLNSPLHF
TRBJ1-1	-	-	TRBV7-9	TGTGCCAGCAGCTCCGCTAGTTTTGGCGGCGTCATGAACACTGAAGCTTTCTTT	CASSSASFGGVMNTEAFF
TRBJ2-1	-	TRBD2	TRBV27	TGTGCCAGCAGACGGGGAGGGAGCTCCTACAATGAGCAGTTCTTC	CASRRGGSSYNEQFF
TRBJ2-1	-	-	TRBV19	TGTGCCACGCTAGACGGGTCAACCTACAATGAGCAGTTCTTC	CATLDGSTYNEQFF
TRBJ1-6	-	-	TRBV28	TGTGCCAGCAGTGGGGACTACTTCGAGGGGTCACCCCTCCACTTT	CASSGDYFEGSPLHF
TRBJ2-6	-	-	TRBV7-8	TGTGCCATCCTGCGGGCGGGCGTCTCTGGGGCCAACGTCCTGACTTTC	CAILRAGVSGANVLTF
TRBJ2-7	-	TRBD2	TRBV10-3	TGTGCCGCTAACCAGCGGGAAGCGGACGAGCAGTACTTC	CAANQREADEQYF
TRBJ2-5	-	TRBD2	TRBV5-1	TGCGCCAGCAGCGAAACTAGCGGACGGGAGACCCAGTACTTC	CASSETSGRETQYF
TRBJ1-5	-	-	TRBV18	TGTGCCAGCTCACGGTACGCTGTAGGGGACAATCAGCCCCAGCATTTT	CASSRYAVGDNQPQHF
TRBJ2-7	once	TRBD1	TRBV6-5	TGTGCCAGCAGTCCAGCCCTGGACAGGGCCGAGCAGTACTTC	CASSPALDRAEQYF
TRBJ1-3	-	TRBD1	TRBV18	TGTGCCAGCTCACCTGGGACAGGGTCTGGAAACACCATATATTTT	CASSPGTGSGNTIYF
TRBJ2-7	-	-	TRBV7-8	TGTGCCAGCAGCTTAGACAGAAACTACGAGCAGTACTTC	CASSLDRNYEQYF
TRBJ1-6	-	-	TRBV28	TGTGCCAGCGTCGAGAGGAGCTCCTATAATTCACCCCTCCACTTT	CASVERSSYNSPLHF